The 24 T cell receptor beta chains below all came from one sample that was sequenced in a study of Ad26.COV2.S vaccination and SARS-CoV-2 variants. Generated by immunoSEQ multiplex PCR, the TCRdb table keeps only in-frame clones and is missing some. The sample has approximately 300,000 clones; around four fifths are singletons. Noted treatment: about 20 received Ad26.COV2.S at low or high dose, single or two shots; five or six received placebo; per-sample allocation not given. Following the first vaccine or placebo injection, samples were taken on day 63. The specimen comprised peripheral blood, sampled in a trial of Ad26.COV2.S vaccine versus placebo. The receptors were gathered from a person between 18 and 60 years old who received the Ad26.COV2.S COVID-19 vaccine or a placebo.

J is TRBJ1-1 and V is TRBV19; D gene unclear. Trimming took off 5 bases at V and 4 bases at J, with 14 bases between the two ends. This CDR3 comprises 14 residues. CDR1 is LNHDA and CDR2 is SQIVND in the germline V gene (reference sequence). This CDR3 is CASSARLSGTEAFF. The CDR3 DNA reads as TGTGCCAGTAGTGCCCGACTGTCGGGCACTGAAGCTTTCTTT.

V is TRBV2 and J is TRBJ1-4, with unresolved D. The CDR3 contains 13 residues. The germline V gene has CDR1 SNHLY and CDR2 FYNNEI. The V end was cut by 8 bases, the J end by 3 bases, with 10 bases between. CDR3 DNA sequence: TGTGCCAGCGCTGGGAACGCTAATGAAAAACTGTTTTTT. This sequence encodes CASAGNANEKLFF.

This clone was observed a handful of times. The chain uses TRBV9 and TRBJ2-2; 13 positions agree with TRBD2. Germline lookup yields CDR1 SGDLS and CDR2 YYNGEE. V lost 3 bases, J lost 2 bases, and 4 bases stayed unmatched. The length of the CDR3 is 17 residues. This CDR3 reads CASSGRTSGGNTGELFF. CDR3 coding DNA: TGTGCCAGCAGCGGCCGGACTAGCGGGGGTAACACCGGGGAGCTGTTTTTT.

The chain joins TRBV5-6 to TRBJ2-3; 8 bases match TRBD1. The CDR3 runs 19 residues. V lost 4 bases to trimming and J lost 2 bases; unmatched junction nucleotides: 18. Germline CDR1 and CDR2: SGHDT and YYEEEE. The CDR3 spells CASSRRWWTGRKDTDTQYF. The CDR3 region has the DNA TGTGCCAGCAGCCGCCGGTGGTGGACAGGGAGAAAAGACACAGATACGCAGTATTTT.

This clone showed up just once. CDR3 DNA sequence: TGTGCCAGTAGTATAGCGCGCGGGCCCTACGAGCAGTACTTC. Protein: CASSIARGPYEQYF. The J gene is TRBJ2-7, the V gene TRBV19, with D maybe TRBD2 (5 bases). Germline CDR1 LNHDA, CDR2 SQIVND (reference sequence). The CDR3 runs to 14 residues. Trimming pared 1 base from V and 2 bases from J, leaving 9 bases between.

The V gene is TRBV9, the J gene TRBJ2-3, with 12 positions matching TRBD2. Germline loops: CDR1 SGDLS, CDR2 YYNGEE. V lost 4 bases and J lost 1; bases outside the gene matches: 10. This CDR3 spans 18 amino acids. As DNA, the CDR3 is TGTGCCAGCAGCTTCCGACTAGCGGGAGTCCCCGGCACAGATACGCAGTATTTT. Amino acids: CASSFRLAGVPGTDTQYF.

The rearrangement links TRBV9 to TRBJ2-7; TRBD2 is a possible D gene (5 bases). Germline values: CDR1 SGDLS, CDR2 YYNGEE. This CDR3 is 17 amino acids long. V shed 0 bases and J shed 2 bases, with 18 bases lying between them. Here the CDR3 reads CASSVEASGSWPYEQYF. In DNA, the CDR3 is TGTGCCAGCAGCGTAGAGGCGTCGGGATCTTGGCCCTACGAGCAGTACTTC.

V gene TRBV25-1 combines with J gene TRBJ2-1; weak D call: TRBD2 (6 bases). From germline, CDR1 is MGHDK and CDR2 SYGVNS. CDR3 length equals 15 residues. V lost 6 bases to trimming and J lost 2 bases, with 14 bases between them. This CDR3 is CASSGGSGPYNEQFF. CDR3 DNA: TGTGCCAGCAGCGGGGGTTCAGGCCCCTACAATGAGCAGTTCTTC.

This clone was detected only a few times. This chain links TRBV14 with TRBJ2-2, with TRBD1 matching 11 bases. The CDR3 totals 16 residues. The ends lost 3 bases at V and 4 bases at J; junction bases unmatched: 4. Germline V gives CDR1 SGHDN, CDR2 FVKESK. CDR3 in DNA: TGTGCCAGCAGCCATTACGGACAGGGGGCCACCGGGGAGCTGTTTTTT. It codes for CASSHYGQGATGELFF.

The chain carries TRBV6-1 and TRBJ1-2; D perhaps matches TRBD1 (5 bases). This CDR3 is 15 amino acids long. The germline V gene encodes CDR1 MNHNS and CDR2 SASEGT. With 1 base removed from V and 4 bases from J, the gap between germline ends came to 13 bases. CDR3 in amino acids: CASSEGGARGYGYTF. The DNA for the CDR3 is TGTGCCAGCAGTGAAGGTGGAGCTAGGGGCTATGGCTACACCTTC.

The chain has TRBV6-6 and TRBJ1-1, with a tentative D call TRBD1 (6 bases). This CDR3 comprises 13 residues. Trimming cost V 5 bases and J 10 bases, with 17 bases left between them. Germline CDR1 is MNHNY and CDR2 is SVGAGI (reference sequence). The CDR3 protein is CASSPGGAYRAFF. The CDR3 region has the DNA TGTGCCAGCAGTCCTGGGGGGGCCTATAGAGCTTTCTTT.

This chain uses TRBV11-3 with TRBJ2-5; TRBD1 aligns across 7 bases. The CDR3 loop spans 14 amino acids. V lost 5 bases to trimming and J lost 2 bases; unmatched junction nucleotides: 5. The V gene's germline CDR1 is SGHNT and CDR2 YENEEA. DNA of the CDR3: TGTGCCAGCAGCCCGGGACAGCCGCAAGAGACCCAGTACTTC. It codes for CASSPGQPQETQYF. Full variable domain (outside the CDR3, taken from reference TRBV11-3 and TRBJ2-5): EAGVVQSPRYKIIEKKQPVAFWCNPISGHNTLYWYLQNLGQGPELLIRYENEEAVDDSQLPKDRFSAERLKGVDSTLKIQPAELGDSAVYLCASSPGQPQETQYFGPGTRLLVL.

The rearrangement joins TRBV7-8 to TRBJ2-5, with D perhaps being TRBD1 or TRBD2 (5 bases each). Trimming removed 0 bases at V and 4 bases at J, with 18 bases between. The CDR3 runs 17 residues. The germline CDR1 and CDR2 sequences are SGHVS and FQNEAQ. CDR3: CASSLAGDHGSGETQYF. DNA of the CDR3: TGTGCCAGCAGCTTAGCAGGGGACCACGGGTCCGGAGAGACCCAGTACTTC.

This clone has just a few counts. The chain uses TRBV11-2 and TRBJ1-5; D perhaps matches TRBD1 (5 bases). V was cut by 6 bases and J by 5 bases, with 17 bases left in between. This CDR3 comprises 15 residues. Germline loops: CDR1 SGHAT, CDR2 FQNNGV. The CDR3 DNA sequence: TGTGCCAGCAGTCCTACCTCACGGGGCGATCAGCCCCAGCATTTT. Translated: CASSPTSRGDQPQHF.

This rearrangement joins TRBV28 to TRBJ2-5; 12 bases agree with TRBD2. The V gene end was trimmed by 7 bases and the J gene end by 5 bases; junction bases not matched to a gene: 14. The germline CDR1 and CDR2 sequences are MDHEN and SYDVKM. CDR3 length equals 17 residues. The CDR3 region has the DNA TGTGCCAGCACTACGACTAGCGGGGGCCTCGGGAGGGAGACCCAGTACTTC. It specifies CASTTTSGGLGRETQYF.

The DNA of the CDR3 is TGTGCCAGTAGTATTGGGGGACAGGGGTACAATGAGCAGTTCTTC. It yields the protein CASSIGGQGYNEQFF. The chain combines TRBV19 with TRBJ2-1, with 10 bases matching TRBD1. CDR1 and CDR2 (germline): LNHDA, SQIVND (reference sequence). This CDR3 is built from 15 residues. With V trimmed by 3 bases and J by 4 bases, 3 bases remained unmatched. Full variable domain (missing parts from reference TRBV19 and TRBJ2-1): DGGITQSPKYLFRKEGQNVTLSCEQNLNHDAMYWYRQDPGQGLRLIYYSQIVNDFQKGDIAEGYSVSREKKESFPLTVTSAQKNPTAFYLCASSIGGQGYNEQFFGPGTRLTVL.

The CDR3 loop is CASSDPGAGANVLTF. CDR3 sequence (DNA): TGCGCCAGCAGTGACCCGGGGGCTGGGGCCAACGTCCTGACTTTC. The rearrangement links TRBV10-2 to TRBJ2-6; D perhaps matches TRBD2 (6 bases). CDR3 length: 15 residues. Germline V gene sequence: CDR1 WSHSY, CDR2 SAAADI. V dropped 3 bases and J dropped 2 bases, with 8 bases sitting between them.

The chain combines TRBV7-9 with TRBJ2-2; 8 bases align to TRBD1. V gave up 7 bases and J gave up 3 bases; unmatched junction bases: 7. Germline V gene data show CDR1 as SEHNR and CDR2 as FQNEAQ (reference sequence). The CDR3 length is 15 residues. The CDR3 nucleotides are TGTGCCAGCAAACACCAGGGGGCATACACCGGGGAGCTGTTTTTT. It is translated as CASKHQGAYTGELFF.

The chain uses TRBV7-9 and TRBJ2-2; D is unresolved. Germline V gene sequence: CDR1 SEHNR, CDR2 FQNEAQ (reference sequence). Trimming took 4 bases from V and 6 from J, leaving 18 bases between them. This CDR3 contains 16 residues. The CDR3 spells CASSSTIIGTSGELFF. DNA for the CDR3: TGTGCCAGCAGCTCTACAATAATCGGAACGTCCGGGGAGCTGTTTTTT. Together with reference TRBV7-9 and TRBJ2-2, the CDR3 gives the full variable domain: DTGVSQNPRHKITKRGQNVTFRCDPISEHNRLYWYRQTLGQGPEFLTYFQNEAQLEKSRLLSDRFSAERPKGSFSTLEIQRTEQGDSAMYLCASSSTIIGTSGELFFGEGSRLTVL.

The chain joins TRBV7-3 to TRBJ2-1, with 7 bases fitting TRBD2. The germline V gene has CDR1 SGHTA and CDR2 FQGTGA. Losses at the gene ends were 5 bases for V and 6 bases for J; bases not matched to a gene: 16. CDR3 size: 17 residues. CDR3: CASSQWSRGDDINEQFF. CDR3 nucleotides: TGTGCCAGCAGCCAATGGTCTCGGGGGGATGATATCAATGAGCAGTTCTTC.

J is TRBJ1-1 and V is TRBV11-3; 9 positions match TRBD1. V shed 0 bases and J 4 bases; nucleotides not matched to a gene: 3. Germline loops: CDR1 SGHNT, CDR2 YENEEA. This CDR3 is 15 amino acids long. CDR3 bases: TGTGCCAGCAGCTTAGACGGGACAGGGCTCACTGAAGCTTTCTTT. It specifies CASSLDGTGLTEAFF.

In this sample, this clone turned up a few times. The V and J genes are TRBV18 and TRBJ2-7, with a possible D match to TRBD2 (5 bases). Germline V gene data show CDR1 as KGHSH and CDR2 as LQKENI. This CDR3 comprises 15 residues. With 6 bases removed from V and 0 bases from J, the gap between germline ends came to 15 bases. CDR3 in DNA: TGTGCCAGCTCGTCCACCGGGGTTAGCTCCTACGAGCAGTACTTC. Translation: CASSSTGVSSYEQYF.

CDR3 nucleotides: TGTGCCAGCAGCGGGTCCGGGACAGACAACCAGCCCCAGCATTTT. This encodes CASSGSGTDNQPQHF. The rearrangement joins TRBV9 to TRBJ1-5, with 7 nucleotides matching TRBD1. This CDR3 comprises 15 residues. V dropped 3 bases and J dropped 7; count of bases not matched to a gene: 10. CDR1 SGDLS and CDR2 YYNGEE come from the germline V gene.

The CDR3 DNA reads as TGTGCCAGCAGCCAGGGACAGGGAAAAAACGCATTATATACGCAGTATTTT. It codes for CASSQGQGKNALYTQYF. This chain links TRBV5-6 with TRBJ2-3, with 9 bases that match TRBD1. V dropped 4 bases and J dropped 7; count of bases not matched to a gene: 16. Germline CDR1 is SGHDT and CDR2 is YYEEEE. The CDR3 runs to 17 residues.